This TCR beta chain was documented in a study of beta chain features in type 1 diabetes. Broader study findings: It was not settled here whether HLA type affects TCRB rearrangement. Naive, central memory and Treg TCRB repertoires appeared more alike in patients than in healthy donors. Type 1 diabetes patients had moderately but significantly shorter TCRB CDR3s in all four CD4+ subsets.

Details on this clone: Its antigen remains unidentified.

The CDR3 totals 17 residues. Trimming removed 1 base at V and 0 bases at J, with 14 bases between. In germline, CDR1 is SGHDN, CDR2 FVKESK. CD45RO/CCR7/CD25/CD127/CD95/CD27 sorting isolated CD4+ naive, central memory, regulatory and stem cell-like memory cells. The authors reverse transcribed all of the isolated RNA, so sequencing captured expressed TCRB transcripts. The protocol was immunoSEQ multiplex PCR, while the TCRdb copy is restricted to in-frame clones and leaves out a portion. The sample consists of about 260,000 clones, 68% of them appearing once. V usage is TRBV14 and J usage is TRBJ2-3; D may match TRBD1 or TRBD2 (5 bases each). This sequence was found in a man aged 30 to 39 in good health. The sequenced sample consisted of naive CD4+ T cells from blood. This CDR3 reads CASSQGQADISTDTQYF. CDR3 DNA sequence: TGTGCCAGCAGCCAAGGTCAAGCGGACATAAGCACAGATACGCAGTATTTT.